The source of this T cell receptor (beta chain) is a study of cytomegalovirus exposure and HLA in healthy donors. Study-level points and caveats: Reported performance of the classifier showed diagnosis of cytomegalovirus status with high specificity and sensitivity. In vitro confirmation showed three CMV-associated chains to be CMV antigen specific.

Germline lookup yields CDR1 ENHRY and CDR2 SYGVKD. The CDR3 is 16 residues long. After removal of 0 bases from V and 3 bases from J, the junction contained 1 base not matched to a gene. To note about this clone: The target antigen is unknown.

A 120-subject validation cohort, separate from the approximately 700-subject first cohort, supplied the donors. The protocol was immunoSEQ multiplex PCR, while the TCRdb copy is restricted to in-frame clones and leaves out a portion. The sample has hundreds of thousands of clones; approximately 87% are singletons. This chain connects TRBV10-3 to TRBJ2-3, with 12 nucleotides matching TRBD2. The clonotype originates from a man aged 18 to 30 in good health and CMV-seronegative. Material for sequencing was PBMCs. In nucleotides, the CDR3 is TGTGCCATCAGTGAGTCAGGACTAGCGGGGACAGATACGCAGTATTTT. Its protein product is CAISESGLAGTDTQYF.